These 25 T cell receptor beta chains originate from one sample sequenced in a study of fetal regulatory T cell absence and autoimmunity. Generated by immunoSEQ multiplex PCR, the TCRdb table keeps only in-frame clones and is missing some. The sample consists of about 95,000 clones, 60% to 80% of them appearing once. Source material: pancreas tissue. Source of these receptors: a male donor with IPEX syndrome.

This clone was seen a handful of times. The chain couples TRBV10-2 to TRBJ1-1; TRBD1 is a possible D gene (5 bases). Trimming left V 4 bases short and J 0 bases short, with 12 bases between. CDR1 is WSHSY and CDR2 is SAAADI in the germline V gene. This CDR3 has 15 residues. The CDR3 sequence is CASSVRGVMNTEAFF. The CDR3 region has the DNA TGCGCCAGCAGTGTGAGGGGAGTCATGAACACTGAAGCTTTCTTT.

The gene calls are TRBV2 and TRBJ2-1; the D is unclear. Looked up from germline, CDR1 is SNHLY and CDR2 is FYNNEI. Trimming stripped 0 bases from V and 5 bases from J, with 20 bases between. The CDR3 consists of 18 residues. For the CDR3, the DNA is TGTGCCAGCAGTGAAGCGCCCCCGGATATATTGTTTAACAATGAGCAGTTCTTC. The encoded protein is CASSEAPPDILFNNEQFF.

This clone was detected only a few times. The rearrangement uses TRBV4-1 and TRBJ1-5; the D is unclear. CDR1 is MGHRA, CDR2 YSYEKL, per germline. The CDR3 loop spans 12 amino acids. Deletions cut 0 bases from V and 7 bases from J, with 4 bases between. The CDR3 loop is CASSQEGQPQHF. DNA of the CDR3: TGCGCCAGCAGCCAAGAAGGGCAGCCCCAGCATTTT.

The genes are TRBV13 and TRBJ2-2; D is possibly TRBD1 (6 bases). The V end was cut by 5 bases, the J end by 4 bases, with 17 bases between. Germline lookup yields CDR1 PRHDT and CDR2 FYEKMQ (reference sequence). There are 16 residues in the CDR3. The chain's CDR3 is CASSDLPGHTTGELFF. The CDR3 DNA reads TGTGCCAGCAGCGACCTTCCGGGACACACCACCGGGGAGCTGTTTTTT.

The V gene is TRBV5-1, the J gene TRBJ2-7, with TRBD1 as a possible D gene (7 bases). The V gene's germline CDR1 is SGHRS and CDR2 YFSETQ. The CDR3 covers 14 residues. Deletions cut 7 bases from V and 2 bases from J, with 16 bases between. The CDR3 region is CASRLGGGAYEQYF. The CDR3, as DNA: TGCGCCAGCCGCCTCGGAGGGGGCGCCTACGAGCAGTACTTC.

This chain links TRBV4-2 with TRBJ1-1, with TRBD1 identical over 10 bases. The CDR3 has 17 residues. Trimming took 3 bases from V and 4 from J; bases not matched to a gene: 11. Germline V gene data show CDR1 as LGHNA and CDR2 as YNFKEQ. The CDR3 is CASSHAGTGAKGTEAFF. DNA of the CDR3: TGTGCCAGCAGCCATGCCGGGACAGGGGCGAAAGGCACTGAAGCTTTCTTT.

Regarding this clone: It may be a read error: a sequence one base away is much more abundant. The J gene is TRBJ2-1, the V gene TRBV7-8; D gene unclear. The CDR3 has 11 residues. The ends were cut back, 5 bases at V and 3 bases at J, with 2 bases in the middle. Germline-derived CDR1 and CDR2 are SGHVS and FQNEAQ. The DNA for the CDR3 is TGTGCCAGCAGCGACTACAATGAGCAGTTCTTC. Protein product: CASSDYNEQFF.

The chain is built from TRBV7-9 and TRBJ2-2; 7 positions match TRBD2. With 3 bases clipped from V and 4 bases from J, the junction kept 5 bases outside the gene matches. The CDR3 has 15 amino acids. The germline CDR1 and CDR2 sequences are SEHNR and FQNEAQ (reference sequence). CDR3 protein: CASSFPGRPTGELFF. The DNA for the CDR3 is TGTGCCAGCAGCTTCCCCGGGAGGCCCACCGGGGAGCTGTTTTTT.

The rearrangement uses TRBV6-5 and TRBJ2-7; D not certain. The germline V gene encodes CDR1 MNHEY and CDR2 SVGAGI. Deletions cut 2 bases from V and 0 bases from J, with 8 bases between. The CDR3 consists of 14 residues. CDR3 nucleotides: TGTGCCAGCAGTTACGGGCCCCCCTCCTACGAGCAGTACTTC. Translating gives CASSYGPPSYEQYF.

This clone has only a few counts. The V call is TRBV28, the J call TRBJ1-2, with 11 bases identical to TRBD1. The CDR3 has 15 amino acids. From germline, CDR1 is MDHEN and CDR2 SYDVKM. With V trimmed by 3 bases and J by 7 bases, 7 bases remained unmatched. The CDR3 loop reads CASSFPGTGGTGYTF. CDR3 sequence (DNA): TGTGCCAGCAGTTTCCCAGGGACAGGGGGGACTGGCTACACCTTC.

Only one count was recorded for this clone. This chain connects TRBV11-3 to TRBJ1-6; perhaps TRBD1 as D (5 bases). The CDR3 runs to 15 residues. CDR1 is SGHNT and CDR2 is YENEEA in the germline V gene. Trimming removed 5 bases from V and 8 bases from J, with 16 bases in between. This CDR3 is CASSHRPGGDSPLHF. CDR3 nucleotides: TGTGCCAGCAGCCATCGGCCCGGGGGAGATTCACCCCTCCACTTT.

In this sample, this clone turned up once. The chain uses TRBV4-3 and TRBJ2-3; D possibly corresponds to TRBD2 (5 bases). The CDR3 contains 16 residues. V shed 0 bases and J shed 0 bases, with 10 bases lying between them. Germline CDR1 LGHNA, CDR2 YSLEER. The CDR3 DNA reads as TGCGCCAGCAGCCAAGATCGCCAGCGGAGCACAGATACGCAGTATTTT. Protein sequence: CASSQDRQRSTDTQYF.

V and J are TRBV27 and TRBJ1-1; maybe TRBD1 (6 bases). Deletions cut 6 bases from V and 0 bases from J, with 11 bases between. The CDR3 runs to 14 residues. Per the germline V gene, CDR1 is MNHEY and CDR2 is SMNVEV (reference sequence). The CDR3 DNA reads TGTGCCAGCAGGCCCGGGACAATGAACACTGAAGCTTTCTTT. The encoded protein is CASRPGTMNTEAFF.

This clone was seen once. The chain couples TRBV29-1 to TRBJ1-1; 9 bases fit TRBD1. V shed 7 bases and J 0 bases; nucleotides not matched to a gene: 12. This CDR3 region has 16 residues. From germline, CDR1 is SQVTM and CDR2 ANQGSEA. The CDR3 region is CSADGTGREVNTEAFF. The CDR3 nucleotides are TGCAGCGCCGATGGGACAGGGCGAGAAGTGAACACTGAAGCTTTCTTT. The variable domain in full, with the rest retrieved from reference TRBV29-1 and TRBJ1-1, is SAVISQKPSRDICQRGTSLTIQCQVDSQVTMMFWYRQQPGQSLTLIATANQGSEATYESGFVIDKFPISRPNLTFSTLTVSNMSPEDSSIYLCSADGTGREVNTEAFFGQGTRLTVV.

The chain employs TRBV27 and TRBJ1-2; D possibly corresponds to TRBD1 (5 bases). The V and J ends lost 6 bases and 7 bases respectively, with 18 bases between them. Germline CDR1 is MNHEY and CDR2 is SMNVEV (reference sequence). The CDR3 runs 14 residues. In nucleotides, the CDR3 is TGTGCCAGCAGACTCGGGCGGGGCCGTAGTGGCTACACCTTC. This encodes CASRLGRGRSGYTF.

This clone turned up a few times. Written as DNA, the CDR3 is TGTGCCACCAGCAGGGGGAAGGGACTAGCGACCTACGAGCAGTACTTC. This encodes CATSRGKGLATYEQYF. The rearrangement links TRBV15 to TRBJ2-7; 10 bases are shared with TRBD2. The V and J ends lost 3 bases and 2 bases, in that order; junction bases with no gene match: 7. The CDR3 runs to 16 residues. The germline V gene encodes CDR1 LNHNV and CDR2 YYDKDF (reference sequence). The full variable domain, in which reference TRBV15 and TRBJ2-7 provide the parts outside the CDR3, is DAMVIQNPRYQVTQFGKPVTLSCSQTLNHNVMYWYQQKSSQAPKLLFHYYDKDFNNEADTPDNFQSRRPNTSFCFLDIRSPGLGDTAMYLCATSRGKGLATYEQYFGPGTRLTVT.

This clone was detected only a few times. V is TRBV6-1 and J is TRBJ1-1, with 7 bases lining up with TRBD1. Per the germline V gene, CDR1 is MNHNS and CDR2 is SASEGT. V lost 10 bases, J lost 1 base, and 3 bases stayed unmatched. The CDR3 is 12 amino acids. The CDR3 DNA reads TGTGCCATCAGGGGGGGGAACACTGAAGCTTTCTTT. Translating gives CAIRGGNTEAFF.

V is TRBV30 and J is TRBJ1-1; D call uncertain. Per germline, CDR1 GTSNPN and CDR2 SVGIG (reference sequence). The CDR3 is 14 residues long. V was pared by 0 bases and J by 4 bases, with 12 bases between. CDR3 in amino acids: CAWSVRRSSTEAFF. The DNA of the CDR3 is TGTGCCTGGAGTGTACGAAGATCGAGCACTGAAGCTTTCTTT.

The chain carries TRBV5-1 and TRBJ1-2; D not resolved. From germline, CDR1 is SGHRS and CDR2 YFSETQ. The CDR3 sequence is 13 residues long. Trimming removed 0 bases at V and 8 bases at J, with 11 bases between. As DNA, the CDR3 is TGCGCCAGCAGCTTGGTCAGGACTGGCGGCTACACCTTC. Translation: CASSLVRTGGYTF.

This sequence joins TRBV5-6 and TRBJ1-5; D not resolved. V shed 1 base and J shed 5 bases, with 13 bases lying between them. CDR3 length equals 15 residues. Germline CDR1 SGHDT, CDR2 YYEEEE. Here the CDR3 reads CASSLQAEFHQPQHF. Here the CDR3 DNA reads TGTGCCAGCAGCTTGCAGGCAGAGTTTCATCAGCCCCAGCATTTT.

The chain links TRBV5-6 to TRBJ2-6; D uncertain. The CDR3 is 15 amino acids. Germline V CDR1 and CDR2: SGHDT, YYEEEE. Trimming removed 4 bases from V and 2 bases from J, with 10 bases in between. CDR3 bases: TGTGCCAGCAGCCTTCCTGGGGCTGGGGCCAACGTCCTGACTTTC. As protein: CASSLPGAGANVLTF.

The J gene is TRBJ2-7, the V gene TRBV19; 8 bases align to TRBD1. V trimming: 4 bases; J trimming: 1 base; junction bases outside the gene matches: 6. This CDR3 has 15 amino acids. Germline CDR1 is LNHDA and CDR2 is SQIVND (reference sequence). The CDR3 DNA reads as TGTGCCAGTAGTAACCTCGGGACAGGATCCTACGAGCAGTACTTC. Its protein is CASSNLGTGSYEQYF.

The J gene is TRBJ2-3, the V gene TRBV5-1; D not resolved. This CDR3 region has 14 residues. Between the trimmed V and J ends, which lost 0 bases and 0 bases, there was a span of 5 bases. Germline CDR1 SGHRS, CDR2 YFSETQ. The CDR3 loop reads CASSLAGSTDTQYF. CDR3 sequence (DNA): TGCGCCAGCAGCTTGGCTGGGAGCACAGATACGCAGTATTTT.

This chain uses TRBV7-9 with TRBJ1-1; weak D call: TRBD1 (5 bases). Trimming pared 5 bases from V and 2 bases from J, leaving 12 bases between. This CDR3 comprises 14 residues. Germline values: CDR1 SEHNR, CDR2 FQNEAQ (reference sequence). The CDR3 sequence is CASSRTRVNTEAFF. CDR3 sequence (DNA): TGTGCCAGCAGCCGAACCAGGGTAAACACTGAAGCTTTCTTT. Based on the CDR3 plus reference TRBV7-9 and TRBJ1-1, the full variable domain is DTGVSQNPRHKITKRGQNVTFRCDPISEHNRLYWYRQTLGQGPEFLTYFQNEAQLEKSRLLSDRFSAERPKGSFSTLEIQRTEQGDSAMYLCASSRTRVNTEAFFGQGTRLTVV.

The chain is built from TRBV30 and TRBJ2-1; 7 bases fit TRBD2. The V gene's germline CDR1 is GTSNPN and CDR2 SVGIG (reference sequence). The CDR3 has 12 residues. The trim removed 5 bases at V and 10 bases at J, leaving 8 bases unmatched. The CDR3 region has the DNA TGTGCCTGGGCCACTAGCGCGGGGGAGCAGTTCTTC. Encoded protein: CAWATSAGEQFF.